The 14 T cell receptor beta chains reported below all come from one sample, sequenced in a study of blood T cell repertoires in COVID-19. The table came from immunoSEQ multiplex PCR; TCRdb's copy has only in-frame clones and leaves some out. The sample has 100,000 to 130,000 clones; about nine tenths are singletons. The sequenced material came from peripheral blood. The receptor source for this set is a human donor in a cohort sampled during active COVID-19.

This clone was counted a single time. The CDR3 reads CASSRNLGRNTEAFF. CDR3 nucleotide sequence: TGTGCCAGCAGCCGGAATCTGGGGCGGAACACTGAAGCTTTCTTT. This chain connects TRBV7-9 to TRBJ1-1, with D maybe TRBD1 (5 bases). The CDR3 runs 15 residues. Germline V gives CDR1 SEHNR, CDR2 FQNEAQ (reference sequence). Trimming removed 5 bases at V and 1 base at J, with 14 bases between.

This clone has a handful of counts. The chain employs TRBV5-1 and TRBJ2-7, with 7 positions matching TRBD2. The CDR3 has 16 amino acids. CDR1 and CDR2 from the germline V gene are SGHRS and YFSETQ. Germline trimming cut 0 bases from V and 3 bases from J; bases unmatched to any gene: 9. The CDR3 protein is CASSLAMGRGSYEQYF. In DNA, the CDR3 is TGCGCCAGCAGCTTGGCAATGGGGAGGGGTAGCTACGAGCAGTACTTC.

CDR3 coding DNA: TGTGCCAGCAGCTCATCCACAGGCGTCGACTCACCCCTCCACTTT. Its protein product is CASSSSTGVDSPLHF. The chain carries TRBV7-6 and TRBJ1-6; TRBD1 might be the D (5 bases). V shed 4 bases and J shed 10 bases, with 17 bases lying between them. This CDR3 region has 15 residues. From germline, CDR1 is SGHVS and CDR2 FNYEAQ.

V gene TRBV5-1 combines with J gene TRBJ2-6, with a possible D match to TRBD1 (5 bases). Trimming cost V 1 base and J 1 base, with 12 bases left between them. The CDR3 covers 17 residues. Germline CDR1 and CDR2: SGHRS and YFSETQ. The chain's CDR3 is CASSLNQGASGANVLTF. The CDR3, as DNA: TGCGCCAGCAGCTTGAACCAGGGTGCTTCTGGGGCCAACGTCCTGACTTTC.

This rearrangement joins TRBV19 to TRBJ2-7, with D possibly being TRBD2 (6 bases). Trimming pared 6 bases from V and 0 bases from J, leaving 21 bases between. This CDR3 is built from 17 residues. The V gene's germline CDR1 is LNHDA and CDR2 SQIVND (reference sequence). CDR3 amino acids: CASSPSSGSSVSYEQYF. CDR3 nucleotide sequence: TGTGCCAGTAGCCCATCCTCCGGGAGCTCAGTCTCCTACGAGCAGTACTTC.

The chain employs TRBV2 and TRBJ2-7; D gene unclear. The CDR3 is 11 amino acids. The germline V and J ends were trimmed by 6 bases and 2 bases, with 5 bases remaining between them. Germline CDR1 SNHLY, CDR2 FYNNEI. CDR3 sequence: CASRTAYEQYF. The DNA of the CDR3 is TGTGCCAGCAGAACTGCCTACGAGCAGTACTTC.

For this clone: A read error may produce the germline difference seen at one junction end. The chain couples TRBV7-7 to TRBJ2-2; D may be TRBD2 (6 bases). The CDR3 runs to 15 residues. Germline-derived CDR1 and CDR2 are SSHAT and FNYEAQ (reference sequence). The CDR3 nucleotides are TGTGCTAGCAGTCAGGGAGGCTCGGTCACCGGGGAGCTGTTTTTT. Translating it yields CASSQGGSVTGELFF. Using reference TRBV7-7 and TRBJ2-2 for the parts outside the CDR3, the full variable domain is GAGVSQSPRYKVTKRGQDVTLRCDPISSHATLYWYQQALGQGPEFLTYFNYEAQPDKSGLPSDRFSAERPEGSISTLTIQRTEQRDSAMYRCASSQGGSVTGELFFGEGSRLTVL.

The chain combines TRBV18 with TRBJ1-3, with TRBD1 matching over 9 bases. CDR3 size: 16 residues. Trimming took 6 bases from V and 0 from J; bases not matched to a gene: 6. Per the germline V gene, CDR1 is KGHSH and CDR2 is LQKENI. Here the CDR3 DNA reads TGTGCCAGCTCTCCGACAGGGGGATACTCTGGAAACACCATATATTTT. It encodes CASSPTGGYSGNTIYF.

This chain's CDR3 is CATSDLPGTGEGGHYNEQFF. CDR3 bases: TGTGCCACCAGTGATTTGCCCGGGACAGGGGAAGGGGGCCACTACAATGAGCAGTTCTTC. The gene calls are TRBV24-1 and TRBJ2-1; 10 nucleotides line up with TRBD1. CDR3 length: 20 amino acids. The germline gives CDR1 KGHDR, CDR2 SFDVKD. V lost 0 bases to trimming and J lost 3 bases; unmatched junction nucleotides: 13.

The rearrangement links TRBV6-5 to TRBJ2-7; no firm D call. CDR3 length: 13 amino acids. Looked up from germline, CDR1 is MNHEY and CDR2 is SVGAGI. The V end lost 10 bases, the J end lost 3 bases, and 16 bases lay between the germline ends. The CDR3 here is CATSDTQFYEQYF. The CDR3 DNA reads as TGTGCCACCTCTGACACTCAATTCTACGAGCAGTACTTC.

The chain has TRBV30 and TRBJ2-5; 12 bases align to TRBD2. V lost 2 bases, J lost 3 bases, and 7 bases stayed unmatched. Per germline, CDR1 GTSNPN and CDR2 SVGIG (reference sequence). This CDR3 has 16 residues. The CDR3 DNA follows: TGTGCCTGGAGTAGGGCTAGCGGGAGGGCCGAAGAGACCCAGTACTTC. It is translated as CAWSRASGRAEETQYF.

J is TRBJ2-2 and V is TRBV6-4, with TRBD2 matching 7 bases. This CDR3 is built from 17 residues. CDR1 and CDR2 from the germline V gene are MRHNA and SNTAGT. V gave up 6 bases and J gave up 5 bases; unmatched junction bases: 15. The CDR3 bases are TGTGCCAGCAGCCCACCCTCGCGGGAGAAGGGGACCGGGGAGCTGTTTTTT. The encoded protein is CASSPPSREKGTGELFF.

V is TRBV10-3 and J is TRBJ2-1; a possible D gene is TRBD2 (6 bases). The CDR3 spans 17 residues. V was pared by 0 bases and J by 8 bases, with 20 bases between. The germline gives CDR1 ENHRY, CDR2 SYGVKD. CDR3 sequence (DNA): TGTGCCATCAGTGAGTCGACGGGGGTAGGGGTCGGCGATGAGCAGTTCTTC. The encoded protein is CAISESTGVGVGDEQFF.

V and J are TRBV24-1 and TRBJ2-7; D gene uncertain. The germline CDR1 and CDR2 sequences are KGHDR and SFDVKD. V was shortened by 1 base and J by 0 bases, with 9 bases between the two germline ends. The CDR3 runs to 15 residues. In nucleotides, the CDR3 is TGTGCCACCAGTGATTTTTACTTTAGCTCCTACGAGCAGTACTTC. Translated: CATSDFYFSSYEQYF.